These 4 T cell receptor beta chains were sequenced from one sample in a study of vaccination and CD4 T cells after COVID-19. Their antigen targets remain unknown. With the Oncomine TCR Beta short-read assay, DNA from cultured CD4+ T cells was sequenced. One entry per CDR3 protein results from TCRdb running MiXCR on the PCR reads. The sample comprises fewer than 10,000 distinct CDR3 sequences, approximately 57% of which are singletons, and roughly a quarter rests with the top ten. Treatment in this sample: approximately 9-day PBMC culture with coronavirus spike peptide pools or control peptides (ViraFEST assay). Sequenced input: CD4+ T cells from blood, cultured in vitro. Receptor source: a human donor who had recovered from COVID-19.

The CDR3 region has the DNA TGCAGTGCGGGTACTAGCGGACTTACCTACGAGCAGTACTTC. It codes for CSAGTSGLTYEQYF. The chain recombines TRBV20-1 with TRBJ2-7; TRBD2 agrees at 8 bases. After removal of 6 bases from V and 2 bases from J, the junction contained 9 bases not matched to a gene. Germline lookup yields CDR1 DFQATT and CDR2 SNEGSKA (reference sequence). The CDR3 covers 14 residues.

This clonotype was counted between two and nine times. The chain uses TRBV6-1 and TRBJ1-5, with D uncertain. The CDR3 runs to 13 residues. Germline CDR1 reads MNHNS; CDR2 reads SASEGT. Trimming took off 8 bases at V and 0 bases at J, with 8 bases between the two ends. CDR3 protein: CASLGHSNQPQHF. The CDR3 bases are TGTGCCAGCCTGGGCCATAGCAATCAGCCCCAGCATTTT.

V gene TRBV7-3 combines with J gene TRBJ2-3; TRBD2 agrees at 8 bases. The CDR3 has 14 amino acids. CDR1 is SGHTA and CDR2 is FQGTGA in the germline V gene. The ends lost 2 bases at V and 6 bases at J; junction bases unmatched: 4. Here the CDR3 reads CASSLSPSGDTQYF. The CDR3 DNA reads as TGTGCCAGCAGCTTATCCCCTAGCGGGGATACGCAGTATTTT.

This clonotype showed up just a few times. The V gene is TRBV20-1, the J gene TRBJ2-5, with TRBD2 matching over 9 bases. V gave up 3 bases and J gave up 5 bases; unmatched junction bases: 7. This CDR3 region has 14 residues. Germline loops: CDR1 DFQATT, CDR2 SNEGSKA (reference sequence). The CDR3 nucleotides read TGCAGTGCTAGGGTTGCGGGAGGGCCCGAGACCCAGTACTTC. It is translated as CSARVAGGPETQYF.